These 21 T cell receptor beta chains were all obtained from the same sample, sequenced in a study of T cell changes during pregnancy in multiple sclerosis. Sequencing was performed with immunoSEQ multiplex PCR; in TCRdb, only in-frame clones are kept and a portion is missing. This table holds tens of thousands of clones, over 75% found once. This material consisted of CD4+ T cells from peripheral blood mononuclear cells, taken in the third trimester of pregnancy. Receptors originate from a female donor in good health, enrolled as a control in a pregnancy study.

The V call is TRBV2, the J call TRBJ2-5; D is perhaps TRBD2 (6 bases). There are 13 residues in the CDR3. The germline V and J ends were trimmed by 6 bases and 0 bases, with 8 bases remaining between them. Per germline, CDR1 SNHLY and CDR2 FYNNEI. For the CDR3, the DNA is TGTGCCAGCAGCGTAGCGGACCAAGAGACCCAGTACTTC. Translation gives CASSVADQETQYF.

CDR3 residues: CSAAQNTEAFF. In DNA form, the CDR3 reads TGCAGTGCCGCGCAGAACACTGAAGCTTTCTTT. The chain carries TRBV20-1 and TRBJ1-1; D is ambiguous. This CDR3 is built from 11 residues. V was trimmed by 6 bases and J by 1 base, leaving 6 bases between them. Germline CDR1 reads DFQATT; CDR2 reads SNEGSKA (reference sequence).

This sequence joins TRBV18 and TRBJ1-1; D not certain. V was pared by 2 bases and J by 6 bases, with 7 bases between. Germline values: CDR1 KGHSH, CDR2 LQKENI. This CDR3 comprises 12 residues. For the CDR3, the DNA is TGTGCCAGCTCACCAATGCGGGCTGAAGCTTTCTTT. It encodes CASSPMRAEAFF.

This clone came up once. The chain has TRBV5-1 and TRBJ1-2, with TRBD1 identical over 9 bases. The ends lost 1 base at V and 2 bases at J; junction bases unmatched: 3. Germline values: CDR1 SGHRS, CDR2 YFSETQ. CDR3 length: 15 amino acids. This CDR3 is CASSLRTGANYGYTF. In DNA, the CDR3 is TGCGCCAGCAGCTTGCGGACAGGGGCGAACTATGGCTACACCTTC.

This rearrangement joins TRBV10-3 to TRBJ1-2; 7 positions match TRBD1. The ends lost 4 bases at V and 2 bases at J; junction bases unmatched: 1. The CDR3 extends over 13 amino acids. CDR1 and CDR2 from the germline V gene are ENHRY and SYGVKD. As DNA, the CDR3 is TGTGCCATCAGTGGGGACAGCAACTATGGCTACACCTTC. Encoded protein: CAISGDSNYGYTF.

The chain uses TRBV4-3 and TRBJ2-3; tentative D call: TRBD1 (6 bases). Between the trimmed V and J ends, which lost 0 bases and 6 bases, there was a span of 7 bases. The CDR3 consists of 13 residues. Per the germline V gene, CDR1 is LGHNA and CDR2 is YSLEER. The CDR3: CASSQERGDTQYF. The CDR3 coding sequence is TGCGCCAGCAGCCAAGAGAGGGGGGATACGCAGTATTTT.

The V call is TRBV15, the J call TRBJ1-5, with D possibly TRBD1 on 5 matching bases. Germline CDR1 and CDR2: LNHNV and YYDKDF (reference sequence). V was clipped by 4 bases and J by 5 bases, with 27 bases between them. The CDR3 has 19 residues. This CDR3 reads CATSIEGLSPLQSDQPQHF. Written as DNA, the CDR3 is TGTGCCACCAGCATAGAGGGACTGTCCCCCCTTCAGTCAGATCAGCCCCAGCATTTT.

The chain carries TRBV9 and TRBJ1-1, with 7 bases matching TRBD1. This CDR3 contains 17 residues. V lost 0 bases, J lost 4 bases, and 12 bases stayed unmatched. CDR1 is SGDLS and CDR2 is YYNGEE in the germline V gene. The CDR3 coding sequence is TGTGCCAGCAGCGTAGGGGTCACCGGGCCAGGGGGCACTGAAGCTTTCTTT. Translating gives CASSVGVTGPGGTEAFF.

J is TRBJ1-1 and V is TRBV18; tentatively, D is TRBD1 (6 bases). V lost 1 base to trimming and J lost 7 bases, with 10 bases between them. Germline CDR1 KGHSH, CDR2 LQKENI. CDR3 size: 13 residues. CDR3 residues: CASSPQGEGEAFF. In nucleotides, the CDR3 is TGTGCCAGCTCACCACAGGGGGAGGGTGAAGCTTTCTTT.

Of note for this clone: The sample holds other DNA sequences that translate to the same CDR3. This chain uses TRBV5-8 with TRBJ2-7, with 8 bases that match TRBD1. Germline V CDR1 and CDR2: SGHTS, YDEGEE. V was pared by 0 bases and J by 1 base, with 3 bases of the junction left unmatched. The CDR3 has 15 residues. CDR3 sequence: CASSLGQGLSYEQYF. CDR3 bases: TGTGCCAGCAGCTTGGGACAGGGGCTTTCCTACGAGCAGTACTTC.

The rearrangement links TRBV7-9 to TRBJ1-2, with 9 bases fitting TRBD1. V lost 6 bases and J lost 3; bases outside the gene matches: 11. This CDR3 comprises 16 residues. Germline V gene data show CDR1 as SEHNR and CDR2 as FQNEAQ (reference sequence). In DNA, the CDR3 is TGTGCCAGCAGTCCCCCACCGGGACAGGGAGACTATGGCTACACCTTC. Protein sequence: CASSPPPGQGDYGYTF. Using reference TRBV7-9 and TRBJ1-2 for the parts outside the CDR3, the full variable domain is DTGVSQNPRHKITKRGQNVTFRCDPISEHNRLYWYRQTLGQGPEFLTYFQNEAQLEKSRLLSDRFSAERPKGSFSTLEIQRTEQGDSAMYLCASSPPPGQGDYGYTFGSGTRLTVV.

This chain links TRBV5-1 with TRBJ1-1; unclear D gene. The V end lost 0 bases, the J end lost 1 base, and 10 bases lay between the germline ends. CDR1 is SGHRS, CDR2 YFSETQ, per germline. The CDR3 contains 15 residues. CDR3 sequence reads: CASSLDEGRNTEAFF. The CDR3 nucleotides read TGCGCCAGCAGCTTGGATGAGGGCAGGAACACTGAAGCTTTCTTT.

The chain combines TRBV4-3 with TRBJ2-1, with 8 positions matching TRBD1. The J segment lost 8 bases and the V segment lost 4 bases, leaving 10 bases of the junction unmatched. CDR3 length equals 15 residues. Looked up from germline, CDR1 is LGHNA and CDR2 is YSLEER. CDR3 sequence: CASSLQGAKGDEQFF. The CDR3 nucleotides are TGCGCCAGCAGCCTTCAGGGGGCAAAAGGGGATGAGCAGTTCTTC.

Only one count was recorded for this clone. V and J are TRBV7-2 and TRBJ1-5; TRBD1 is a possible D gene (5 bases). Germline CDR1 and CDR2: SGHTA and FQGNSA. V lost 1 base to trimming and J lost 5 bases, with 12 bases between them. This CDR3 region has 15 residues. The CDR3 nucleotides read TGTGCCAGCAGCTTAGTCGGGGGTACCCATCAGCCCCAGCATTTT. As protein: CASSLVGGTHQPQHF.

J is TRBJ2-1 and V is TRBV11-3; 10 bases line up with TRBD1. V lost 5 bases to trimming and J lost 10 bases; unmatched junction nucleotides: 8. CDR1 and CDR2 (germline): SGHNT, YENEEA. The CDR3 consists of 14 residues. The CDR3 DNA sequence: TGTGCCAGCAGCCGTAGACAGGGGGCGCAGGAGCAGTTCTTC. Its translation: CASSRRQGAQEQFF.

This chain joins TRBV5-1 and TRBJ1-1; possibly TRBD1 for D (6 bases). CDR1 is SGHRS and CDR2 is YFSETQ in the germline V gene. Trimming removed 5 bases at V and 2 bases at J, with 10 bases between. This CDR3 region has 13 residues. This chain's CDR3 is CASRLGGNTEAFF. CDR3 bases: TGCGCCAGCAGGTTAGGGGGAAACACTGAAGCTTTCTTT.

This chain uses TRBV6-6 with TRBJ1-4; 11 bases line up with TRBD1. V was clipped by 1 base and J by 7 bases; unmatched bases: 5. Per germline, CDR1 MNHNY and CDR2 SVGAGI (reference sequence). The CDR3 has 16 amino acids. DNA of the CDR3: TGTGCCAGCAGTTACTACACCGGGACAGGGGGTGAAAAACTGTTTTTT. It yields the protein CASSYYTGTGGEKLFF.

V usage is TRBV15 and J usage is TRBJ1-1; no definite D call. Germline values: CDR1 LNHNV, CDR2 YYDKDF (reference sequence). This CDR3 contains 13 residues. The V gene lost 1 base and the J gene lost 0 bases, with 3 bases spanning the gap. The chain's CDR3 is CATSRAVNTEAFF. CDR3 in DNA: TGTGCCACCAGCAGAGCAGTGAACACTGAAGCTTTCTTT.

This chain uses TRBV10-3 with TRBJ2-2, with D possibly matching TRBD1 (5 bases). V was shortened by 2 bases and J by 4 bases, with 11 bases between the two germline ends. The length of the CDR3 is 15 residues. Per germline, CDR1 ENHRY and CDR2 SYGVKD. The CDR3 here is CAISEDEGVTGELFF. DNA of the CDR3: TGTGCCATCAGTGAGGACGAAGGGGTCACCGGGGAGCTGTTTTTT.

The chain has TRBV7-2 and TRBJ2-7; D may be TRBD2 (5 bases). V shed 1 base and J shed 5 bases, with 18 bases lying between them. The CDR3 runs 16 residues. CDR1 is SGHTA and CDR2 is FQGNSA in the germline V gene. This CDR3 reads CASSLGPSGSGHEQYF. CDR3 coding DNA: TGTGCCAGCAGCTTAGGCCCCAGCGGTTCAGGCCACGAGCAGTACTTC.

The chain recombines TRBV7-2 with TRBJ2-4; D perhaps matches TRBD2 (6 bases). The CDR3 sequence is 13 residues long. The V gene's germline CDR1 is SGHTA and CDR2 FQGNSA. Trimming took 1 base from V and 6 from J, leaving 7 bases between them. In nucleotides, the CDR3 is TGTGCCAGCAGCTTAGGCGGGGTAAACATTCAGTACTTC. As protein: CASSLGGVNIQYF.